The 32 T cell receptor beta chains below all came from one sample that was sequenced in a study of T cells expressing NK-cell markers (TCRdb year 2020). Libraries were built with 5' RACE. Reads for this sample came from an Illumina HiSeq 2000. TCRdb reprocessed the reads, so every CDR3 protein sequence counts as one entry and DNA is not shown. This sample's clone table shows 150,000 to 200,000 distinct CDR3 sequences. The leading ten clones occupy approximately 17% of the sample. The specimen sequenced was blood T cells: a sorted CD56 or NKG2C T cell subset, CD4+ or CD8+ T cells, or bulk PBMC T cells (not recorded which). The source of these receptors is a woman aged 18 to 75 in good health.

The chain joins TRBV15 to TRBJ2-2. Germline V gene data show CDR1 as LNHNV and CDR2 as YYDKDF (reference sequence). The CDR3 consists of 14 residues. CDR3 sequence reads: CATSRAVNTGELFF.

The chain couples TRBV12-3 or TRBV12-4 to TRBJ1-1; TCRdb's D call, TRBD1, is unchecked because there is no DNA. The CDR3 extends over 14 amino acids. The CDR3 spells CASSPRGGSTEAFF.

The rearrangement uses TRBV27 and TRBJ2-7; the D call of TRBD2 rests on TCRdb alone, since no DNA is present to check it. Germline V gene lookup returns CDR1 MNHEY and CDR2 SMNVEV (reference sequence). The CDR3 contains 13 residues. The CDR3 loop reads CATRLAGSYEQYF.

The chain uses TRBV5-1 and TRBJ1-1. The germline gives CDR1 SGHRS, CDR2 YFSETQ. The CDR3 loop spans 13 amino acids. The CDR3 loop is CASSQTEATEAFF.

This chain joins TRBV3-1 and TRBJ2-5; TCRdb designates TRBD2, a call that cannot be tested without DNA. The CDR3 consists of 16 residues. From germline, CDR1 is LGHDT and CDR2 YNNKEL (reference sequence). The CDR3 reads CASSPGTSGLQETQYF.

The V gene is TRBV5-1, the J gene TRBJ1-1; TCRdb's D gene call, TRBD1, goes unchecked for lack of DNA. The CDR3 extends over 12 amino acids. Germline assignment: CDR1 SGHRS and CDR2 YFSETQ. The CDR3 protein is CASSEPGTEAFF.

CDR3 protein: CASSPTGLVRNEQFF. The chain has TRBV5-1 and TRBJ2-1; lacking DNA, the TRBD1 call made by TCRdb goes unchecked. Germline V gene data show CDR1 as SGHRS and CDR2 as YFSETQ. The CDR3 totals 15 residues.

The V call is TRBV6-1, the J call TRBJ1-1; TCRdb's D call, TRBD1, is unchecked because there is no DNA. This CDR3 has 15 residues. Germline-derived CDR1 and CDR2 are MNHNS and SASEGT. The CDR3: CASKGFPNMNTEAFF.

The J gene is TRBJ1-5, the V gene TRBV7-6. The CDR3 length is 15 residues. CDR1 is SGHVS, CDR2 FNYEAQ, per germline. CDR3 sequence reads: CASSLNNSPNQPQHF.

The V gene is TRBV7-3, the J gene TRBJ1-1; TCRdb designates TRBD1, a call that cannot be tested without DNA. The length of the CDR3 is 14 residues. Germline V gives CDR1 SGHTA, CDR2 FQGTGA. CDR3 protein: CASSLTRGDTEAFF.

The V and J genes are TRBV4-1 and TRBJ2-7; TCRdb selects TRBD2, and the lack of DNA leaves this call unchecked. The CDR3 runs to 16 residues. Germline V gene data show CDR1 as MGHRA and CDR2 as YSYEKL. CDR3 in amino acids: CASSQGVSGSSYEQYF.

This CDR3 is CASSQAQARAANTEAFF. The genes are TRBV19 and TRBJ1-1; with no DNA, the TCRdb D assignment of TRBD1 cannot be verified. This CDR3 region has 17 residues. The V gene's germline CDR1 is LNHDA and CDR2 SQIVND (reference sequence).

The chain carries TRBV24-1 and TRBJ2-2; checking the TCRdb D call of TRBD1 is not possible without DNA. Germline values: CDR1 KGHDR, CDR2 SFDVKD. The CDR3 has 16 amino acids. The CDR3 sequence is CATSGTGTANTGELFF.

This rearrangement joins TRBV2 to TRBJ1-6; TCRdb's D call, TRBD1, is unchecked because there is no DNA. Germline lookup yields CDR1 SNHLY and CDR2 FYNNEI. The CDR3 has 15 amino acids. The CDR3 loop reads CASMGQTASPAPLHF.

The chain employs TRBV12-3 or TRBV12-4 and TRBJ2-5; the TCRdb call, TRBD1, lacks DNA for checking. CDR3 size: 14 residues. The CDR3 here is CASSFEGGAETQYF.

The genes are TRBV25-1 and TRBJ2-2. The germline V gene has CDR1 MGHDK and CDR2 SYGVNS. This CDR3 comprises 15 residues. The CDR3 region is CASSEGAEHTGELFF.

CDR3 loop: CSVTAGGSGQETQYF. V and J are TRBV29-1 and TRBJ2-5; the TCRdb D gene call, TRBD2, has no DNA to confirm it. This CDR3 comprises 15 residues. Germline lookup yields CDR1 SQVTM and CDR2 ANQGSEA. The complete variable domain, with remaining parts taken from reference TRBV29-1 and TRBJ2-5, reads SAVISQKPSRDICQRGTSLTIQCQVDSQVTMMFWYRQQPGQSLTLIATANQGSEATYESGFVIDKFPISRPNLTFSTLTVSNMSPEDSSIYLCSVTAGGSGQETQYFGPGTRLLVL.

The J gene is TRBJ1-2, the V gene TRBV7-8; TCRdb's assignment of TRBD1 cannot be checked, as there is no DNA. In germline, CDR1 is SGHVS, CDR2 FQNEAQ. The CDR3 has 17 residues. The CDR3 sequence is CASSRVPKQGAQDGYTF. The whole variable domain, remainder taken from reference TRBV7-8 and TRBJ1-2, is GAGVSQSPRYKVAKRGQDVALRCDPISGHVSLFWYQQALGQGPEFLTYFQNEAQLDKSGLPSDRFFAERPEGSVSTLKIQRTQQEDSAVYLCASSRVPKQGAQDGYTFGSGTRLTVV.

This rearrangement joins TRBV10-3 to TRBJ1-5; lacking DNA, the TRBD1 call made by TCRdb goes unchecked. The CDR3 contains 16 residues. Germline CDR1 is ENHRY and CDR2 is SYGVKD. The CDR3 here is CAISEGGPHSNQPQHF.

The gene calls are TRBV3-1 and TRBJ2-2; the D call from TCRdb, TRBD2, cannot be confirmed without DNA. Germline loops: CDR1 LGHDT, CDR2 YNNKEL (reference sequence). The CDR3 runs to 16 residues. The CDR3 spells CASRSSGDSNTGELFF.

The gene calls are TRBV12-3 or TRBV12-4 and TRBJ1-5; TCRdb designates TRBD1, a call that cannot be tested without DNA. The CDR3 extends over 14 amino acids. The CDR3 loop is CASSFDGASGPQHF.

The gene calls are TRBV4-1 and TRBJ2-1; TCRdb selects TRBD2, and the lack of DNA leaves this call unchecked. The CDR3 runs to 15 residues. The germline gives CDR1 MGHRA, CDR2 YSYEKL. The CDR3 here is CASSQSGGAGNEQFF.

The chain carries TRBV7-2 and TRBJ2-7; as DNA is missing, the TRBD1 call by TCRdb cannot be tested. CDR3 length: 14 amino acids. Germline-derived CDR1 and CDR2 are SGHTA and FQGNSA. CDR3: CASSWGGRAYEQYF.

This rearrangement joins TRBV4-1 to TRBJ2-5. The germline CDR1 and CDR2 sequences are MGHRA and YSYEKL. CDR3 size: 15 residues. The CDR3: CASSQEAGTQETQYF.

This chain uses TRBV6-1 with TRBJ2-7; TCRdb's D call, TRBD1, is unchecked because there is no DNA. The CDR3 is 13 amino acids. Germline CDR1 MNHNS, CDR2 SASEGT. The CDR3 sequence: CASSQTGQTKQYF.

The CDR3 region is CASTLTDRGNAEAFF. The chain has TRBV11-2 and TRBJ1-1; as DNA is missing, the TRBD1 call by TCRdb cannot be tested. CDR1 is SGHAT, CDR2 FQNNGV, per germline. This CDR3 comprises 15 residues.

The chain joins TRBV28 to TRBJ2-7; TCRdb reports TRBD2, a call that lacks DNA to check it against. The CDR3 runs 16 residues. Germline-derived CDR1 and CDR2 are MDHEN and SYDVKM. The CDR3 reads CASSSPGTSGSYEQYF. The full variable domain, its missing parts supplied by reference TRBV28 and TRBJ2-7, is DVKVTQSSRYLVKRTGEKVFLECVQDMDHENMFWYRQDPGLGLRLIYFSYDVKMKEKGDIPEGYSVSREKKERFSLILESASTNQTSMYLCASSSPGTSGSYEQYFGPGTRLTVT.

The chain's CDR3 is CASSYGGREETQYF. The chain combines TRBV6-2 or TRBV6-3 with TRBJ2-5; TCRdb gives TRBD2 as the D gene, but with no DNA this cannot be confirmed. Germline CDR1 reads MNHEY; CDR2 reads SVGEGT. The CDR3 loop spans 14 amino acids.

J is TRBJ2-7 and V is TRBV7-8; lacking DNA, the TRBD1 call made by TCRdb goes unchecked. This CDR3 region has 14 residues. From germline, CDR1 is SGHVS and CDR2 FQNEAQ. CDR3 sequence reads: CASSEPGPNLEQYF.

The gene calls are TRBV6-1 and TRBJ1-1; TCRdb proposes TRBD1, but this gene call is untestable without DNA. The CDR3 loop spans 14 amino acids. Germline CDR1 is MNHNS and CDR2 is SASEGT. The CDR3 region is CATVPGGKNTEAFF.

V gene TRBV10-3 combines with J gene TRBJ2-2; TCRdb calls TRBD2, which cannot be checked without DNA. This CDR3 has 18 residues. CDR1 is ENHRY and CDR2 is SYGVKD in the germline V gene. The CDR3: CATQTESSGRARTGELFF.

This chain uses TRBV5-1 with TRBJ1-2; TCRdb's D call of TRBD1 is untestable without DNA. Germline V CDR1 and CDR2: SGHRS, YFSETQ. CDR3 length: 15 residues. CDR3 amino acids: CASSPGGNANYGYTF.